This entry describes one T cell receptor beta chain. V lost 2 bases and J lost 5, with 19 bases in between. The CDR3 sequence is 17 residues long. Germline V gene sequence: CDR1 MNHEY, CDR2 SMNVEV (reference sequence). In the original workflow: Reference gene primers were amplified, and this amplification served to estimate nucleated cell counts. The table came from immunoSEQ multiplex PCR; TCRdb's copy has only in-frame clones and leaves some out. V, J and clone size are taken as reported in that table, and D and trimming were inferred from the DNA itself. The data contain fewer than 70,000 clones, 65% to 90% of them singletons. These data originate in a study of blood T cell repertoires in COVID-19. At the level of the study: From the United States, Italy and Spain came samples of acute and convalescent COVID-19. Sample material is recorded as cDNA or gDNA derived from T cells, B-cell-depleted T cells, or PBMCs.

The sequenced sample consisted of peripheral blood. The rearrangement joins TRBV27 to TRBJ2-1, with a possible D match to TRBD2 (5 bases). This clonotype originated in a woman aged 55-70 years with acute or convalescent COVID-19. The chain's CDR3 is CASSLEGAGWRHNEQFF. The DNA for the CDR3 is TGTGCCAGCAGTTTAGAGGGAGCTGGGTGGAGACACAATGAGCAGTTCTTC.